Below, 10 T cell receptor beta chains from the same sample are listed, as sequenced in a study of T cells in Graves' hyperthyroidism and ophthalmopathy. Amplified TCR beta CDR3 regions derived from RNA transcripts. A first-round RT-PCR of the TCR CDR3 used the HTBI primer set. TCRdb re-derived calls from the multiplex PCR reads in MiXCR, one entry per CDR3 protein. The table lists a few hundred thousand distinct CDR3 sequences, approximately 14% of them singletons. The sample consisted of blood. These receptors were collected from a woman aged 40 to 50 with Graves' ophthalmopathy.

As to this clonotype: An end of the junction does not agree with germline; a read error may underlie this. The CDR3 DNA is TGTGCCGGCAGCGCGGGACAGAAGTACGAGCAGTACTTC. Translating it yields CAGSAGQKYEQYF. This chain joins TRBV3-1 and TRBJ2-7, with D tentatively TRBD1 (7 bases). In germline, CDR1 is LGHDT, CDR2 YNNKEL (reference sequence). The CDR3 sequence is 13 residues long.

As to this clonotype: One base away lies a much larger clone, so this may be a sequencing read error. J is TRBJ2-7 and V is TRBV6-9; 7 nucleotides agree with TRBD1. The CDR3 contains 14 residues. Germline loops: CDR1 MNHGY, CDR2 SVAAGI. Written as DNA, the CDR3 is TGTGCCGGCAGTTCGGCCCGGGACAGCTTGGAGCAGTACTTC. It yields the protein CAGSSARDSLEQYF.

This clonotype was found once. V gene TRBV10-3 combines with J gene TRBJ1-5, with D perhaps TRBD1 (5 bases). Trimming cost V 0 bases and J 3 bases, with 12 bases left between them. The CDR3 covers 16 residues. The germline V gene encodes CDR1 ENHRY and CDR2 SYGVKD. CDR3 sequence (DNA): TGTGCCATCAGTGAGTCGACGGGGGGTCCCAATCAGCCCCAGCATTTT. Amino acids: CAISESTGGPNQPQHF.

In its sample, this clonotype was seen many times. The CDR3 coding sequence is TGTGCCAGCAGCTCCCAGGGACAGGGTCGGAATGAGCAGTTCTTC. It specifies CASSSQGQGRNEQFF. This rearrangement joins TRBV7-2 to TRBJ2-1; 9 nucleotides align to TRBD1. Germline V lookup: CDR1 SGHTA, CDR2 FQGNSA. The CDR3 consists of 15 residues. V dropped 4 bases and J dropped 7; count of bases not matched to a gene: 8.

This clonotype was recorded many times. The chain employs TRBV12-3 or TRBV12-4 and TRBJ1-3; tentatively, D is TRBD1 (5 bases). V lost 1 base and J lost 0, with 10 bases in between. This CDR3 has 16 amino acids. CDR3 sequence (DNA): TGTGCCAGCAGTTTAGAGGGACGGTACTCTGGAAACACCATATATTTT. Protein product: CASSLEGRYSGNTIYF.

There are many counts of this clonotype. J is TRBJ1-2 and V is TRBV12-3 or TRBV12-4, with a weak D call TRBD1 (5 bases). The ends were cut back, 1 base at V and 2 bases at J, with 11 bases in the middle. CDR3 length equals 15 residues. The CDR3, as DNA: TGTGCCAGCAGTTTAGAAATCGGGGGAAACTATGGCTACACCTTC. Its translation: CASSLEIGGNYGYTF.

Ten or more counts support this clonotype. J is TRBJ2-7 and V is TRBV2, with D possibly being TRBD1 or TRBD2 (5 bases each). The CDR3 has 11 residues. Germline V CDR1 and CDR2: SNHLY, FYNNEI. The V end lost 2 bases, the J end lost 8 bases, and 7 bases lay between the germline ends. The CDR3 coding sequence is TGTGCCAGCAGTGAATGGGGACAGCAGTACTTC. Protein sequence: CASSEWGQQYF.

This clonotype was observed at least ten times. The J gene is TRBJ1-4, the V gene TRBV12-3 or TRBV12-4, with D perhaps TRBD1 (5 bases). Trimming removed 5 bases from V and 7 bases from J, with 17 bases in between. The CDR3 covers 15 residues. The CDR3, as DNA: TGTGCCAGCAGTCCTCGCGGGGGGGGGGGTGAAAAACTGTTTTTT. This codes for CASSPRGGGGEKLFF.

The table lists this clonotype with a few counts. The rearrangement links TRBV10-3 to TRBJ1-6, with 7 bases identical to TRBD1. Germline-derived CDR1 and CDR2 are ENHRY and SYGVKD. V trimming: 10 bases; J trimming: 4 bases; junction bases outside the gene matches: 10. CDR3 length: 15 residues. CDR3 coding DNA: TGTGCCACGAGCCGGGACAGCTTATATAATTCACCCCTCCACTTT. This gives the protein CATSRDSLYNSPLHF.

The chain recombines TRBV19 with TRBJ2-7; 9 bases are a match to TRBD2. CDR1 LNHDA and CDR2 SQIVND come from the germline V gene (reference sequence). V was clipped by 1 base and J by 5 bases; unmatched bases: 9. The CDR3 consists of 16 residues. The CDR3: CASSIVDSGGTNEQYF. The CDR3 nucleotides are TGTGCCAGTAGTATAGTCGATAGCGGGGGTACCAACGAGCAGTACTTC.